Here is one TCR beta chain with its context. Its antigen is unidentified. Healthy bone marrow donors supplied every sample. The sample originates from a study of cytomegalovirus exposure and HLA in healthy donors. 13 Jbeta primers and 60 Vbeta primers were used for the PCR. Produced via immunoSEQ multiplex PCR; TCRdb's table is partial and in-frame only. The sample has about 130,000 clones. The CDR3 is 15 amino acids. V trimming: 3 bases; J trimming: 9 bases; junction bases outside the gene matches: 8. CDR1 and CDR2 from the germline V gene are ENHRY and SYGVKD. Study results and caveats: Researchers catalogued roughly 150 TCR beta chains as cytomegalovirus-associated.

The chain has TRBV10-3 and TRBJ2-1; 10 bases map to TRBD2. This TCR came from a woman aged 60-75 years in good health and CMV-seronegative. Specimen: PBMCs. For the CDR3, the DNA is TGTGCCATCAGTGACTCCAGCGGGAGGGCCGTTGAGCAGTTCTTC. Protein sequence: CAISDSSGRAVEQFF.